This T cell receptor (beta chain) was identified in a study of blood T cell repertoires in COVID-19. Study context: The United States, Italy and Spain provided the acute and convalescent COVID-19 samples. The analysed material was cDNA or gDNA that came from T cells, B-cell-depleted T cells, or PBMCs.

Original processing notes: Amplification from reference gene primers served as the basis for estimated nucleated cell counts. Measured with immunoSEQ multiplex PCR; TCRdb has only the in-frame clones, and not every one. V, J and clone size reflect that table, while D and trimming were determined from the DNA. The sample shows around 300,000 clones, 75% to 90% of them seen only once. V dropped 4 bases and J dropped 6 bases, with 9 bases sitting between them. CDR3 length: 12 amino acids. Germline values: CDR1 SEHNR, CDR2 FQNEAQ (reference sequence). The sequenced material came from peripheral blood. The sequence derives from a man aged 50 or older with acute or convalescent COVID-19. This rearrangement joins TRBV7-9 to TRBJ1-2, with D uncertain. The CDR3, as DNA: TGTGCCAGCAGCTACGGGGAAAATGGCTACACCTTC. Translating it yields CASSYGENGYTF.